Listed here are 20 T cell receptor beta chains from one sample, sequenced in a study of regulatory T cells in long-lasting Graves disease. The time point was: newly diagnosed GD, antithyroid drugs for less than 3 months. Extracted RNA from PBMCs served as the source of the TCR library. According to the study, TCR beta libraries were built with iRepertoire HTBI primers and CDR3-region Arm-PCR. TCRdb re-derived calls from the multiplex PCR reads in MiXCR, one entry per CDR3 protein. The top ten clones hold around 15% of a sample with about 470,000 distinct CDR3 sequences, more than 12% of them seen once. The same sample was also used in a study of T cells in Graves' hyperthyroidism and ophthalmopathy.

Sequencing was performed on peripheral blood mononuclear cells (PBMCs), taken at new diagnosis, from a patient treated with antithyroid drugs. These receptors were collected from a woman aged 25-40 years with Graves disease.

Concerning this clonotype: This could be a read error, since a much larger clone is one nucleotide away. V and J are TRBV6-2 or TRBV6-3 and TRBJ1-5; D unresolved. The CDR3 is made up of 13 amino acids. The V gene's germline CDR1 is MNHEY and CDR2 SVGEGT. CDR3 sequence: CASSYSSNQLQHF. CDR3 in DNA: TGTGCCAGCAGTTACTCTTCCAATCAGCTCCAGCATTTT.

Only a few counts were recorded for this clonotype. The chain links TRBV24-1 to TRBJ2-2, with a weak D call TRBD2 (6 bases). The CDR3 totals 15 residues. V lost 3 bases, J lost 6 bases, and 13 bases lay in between. Looked up from germline, CDR1 is KGHDR and CDR2 is SFDVKD. The CDR3 coding sequence is TGTGCCACCAGTGATATCAGACTAGTATCCGGGGAGCTGTTTTTT. Its translation: CATSDIRLVSGELFF.

This clonotype was recorded at least ten times. The rearrangement joins TRBV7-7 to TRBJ2-1; 10 nucleotides align to TRBD2. The CDR3 extends over 17 amino acids. Germline CDR1 and CDR2: SSHAT and FNYEAQ (reference sequence). The CDR3 spells CALSPLIAGGYYNEQFF. In DNA, the CDR3 is TGTGCTCTCTCTCCCCTAATAGCGGGAGGCTACTACAATGAGCAGTTCTTC.

This clonotype was detected ten times or more. J is TRBJ1-1 and V is TRBV30; D ambiguous. Trimming took off 8 bases at V and 4 bases at J, with 17 bases between the two ends. The CDR3 sequence is 13 residues long. Germline CDR1 is GTSNPN and CDR2 is SVGIG (reference sequence). This chain's CDR3 is CAHDEGGITEAFF. CDR3 sequence (DNA): TGTGCCCACGATGAGGGAGGAATCACTGAAGCTTTCTTT.

In this sample, this clonotype turned up many times. V usage is TRBV19 and J usage is TRBJ1-1, with 9 nucleotides matching TRBD1. CDR1 and CDR2 from the germline V gene are LNHDA and SQIVND (reference sequence). V shed 5 bases, J shed 7 bases, and the junction held 11 bases outside the gene matches. CDR3 length equals 15 residues. The DNA of the CDR3 is TGTGCCAGTAGTCCGAGAACAGGGGGCGCGAGTGAAGCTTTCTTT. This codes for CASSPRTGGASEAFF. Looking up the rest from reference TRBV19 and TRBJ1-1 gives the full variable domain: DGGITQSPKYLFRKEGQNVTLSCEQNLNHDAMYWYRQDPGQGLRLIYYSQIVNDFQKGDIAEGYSVSREKKESFPLTVTSAQKNPTAFYLCASSPRTGGASEAFFGQGTRLTVV.

A word on this clonotype: A much bigger clone sits one base away, suggesting this may be a read error. The rearrangement uses TRBV10-1 and TRBJ2-1; 10 nucleotides align to TRBD2. CDR1 WNHNN and CDR2 SYGVQD come from the germline V gene (reference sequence). J was trimmed by 10 bases and V by 3 bases; bases with no gene match: 9. The CDR3 is 15 amino acids. The CDR3 loop reads CASSDFTSGAYEQFF. The CDR3 DNA follows: TGCGCCAGCAGTGATTTTACTAGCGGGGCCTACGAGCAGTTCTTC.

The chain employs TRBV7-2 and TRBJ1-3; D gene unclear. Per the germline V gene, CDR1 is SGHTA and CDR2 is FQGNSA. The ends were cut back, 6 bases at V and 0 bases at J, with 6 bases in the middle. CDR3 size: 13 residues. CDR3 DNA sequence: TGTGCCAGCAGACGTGCCTCTGGAAACACCATATATTTT. This encodes CASRRASGNTIYF.

In its sample, this clonotype was seen many times. This rearrangement joins TRBV6-5 to TRBJ1-2; the D gene is possibly TRBD1 (5 bases). Per germline, CDR1 MNHEY and CDR2 SVGAGI. This CDR3 is 17 amino acids long. V dropped 1 base and J dropped 4 bases, with 19 bases sitting between them. CDR3 DNA sequence: TGTGCCAGCAGTTACTGGGCAGGGAAAGGGGCAACCTATGGCTACACCTTC. This gives the protein CASSYWAGKGATYGYTF.

This clonotype was observed at least ten times. The chain links TRBV2 to TRBJ1-5; unclear D gene. This CDR3 has 14 amino acids. The germline gives CDR1 SNHLY, CDR2 FYNNEI. V lost 0 bases to trimming and J lost 2 bases, with 5 bases between them. The CDR3: CASSEAGRNQPQHF. DNA for the CDR3: TGTGCCAGCAGTGAAGCGGGTCGCAATCAGCCCCAGCATTTT.

CDR3 DNA: TGCGCCAGCAGCTTGGAGCTCCTAGCGGGAGGGCTGGACGAGCAGTACTTC. Protein sequence: CASSLELLAGGLDEQYF. The chain is built from TRBV5-1 and TRBJ2-7; 12 bases line up with TRBD2. V lost 0 bases to trimming and J lost 5 bases; unmatched junction nucleotides: 9. CDR1 and CDR2 (germline): SGHRS, YFSETQ. This CDR3 spans 17 amino acids.

This clonotype was detected ten times or more. This chain joins TRBV11-3 and TRBJ1-1, with D unclear. Trimming took 3 bases from V and 3 from J, leaving 17 bases between them. The CDR3 extends over 16 amino acids. The germline gives CDR1 SGHNT, CDR2 YENEEA. The CDR3 DNA sequence: TGTGCCAGCAGCTTTAAACTGACTTCAAGGTACACTGAAGCTTTCTTT. It codes for CASSFKLTSRYTEAFF. The whole variable domain, remainder taken from reference TRBV11-3 and TRBJ1-1, is EAGVVQSPRYKIIEKKQPVAFWCNPISGHNTLYWYLQNLGQGPELLIRYENEEAVDDSQLPKDRFSAERLKGVDSTLKIQPAELGDSAVYLCASSFKLTSRYTEAFFGQGTRLTVV.

This clonotype was detected ten times or more. The rearrangement uses TRBV30 and TRBJ2-3; perhaps TRBD1 as D (5 bases). Trimming pared 0 bases from V and 2 bases from J, leaving 12 bases between. The germline V gene encodes CDR1 GTSNPN and CDR2 SVGIG (reference sequence). The length of the CDR3 is 15 residues. The CDR3 spells CAWSVPGLSTDTQYF. In DNA, the CDR3 is TGTGCCTGGAGTGTCCCAGGGCTCTCCACAGATACGCAGTATTTT.

In regard to this clonotype: A much larger clone is a single base away; this may be a read error. The J gene is TRBJ1-6, the V gene TRBV12-3 or TRBV12-4; 11 bases are a match to TRBD1. The CDR3 consists of 16 residues. CDR3 coding DNA: TGTGCCAGCAGGCGGACAGGGGGCTCCTATAATTCACCCCCCCACTTT. Translation: CASRRTGGSYNSPPHF.

Ten or more counts support this clonotype. This chain links TRBV19 with TRBJ2-5; a weak D match, TRBD1 (5 bases). The CDR3 length is 14 residues. Between the trimmed V and J ends, which lost 4 bases and 5 bases, there was a span of 14 bases. In germline, CDR1 is LNHDA, CDR2 SQIVND (reference sequence). Here the CDR3 DNA reads TGTGCCAGTAGTAGGGTGACAGCCAAGGAGACCCAGTACTTC. Translating gives CASSRVTAKETQYF.

In its sample, this clonotype was seen a few times. The chain couples TRBV7-2 to TRBJ2-1, with a possible D match to TRBD2 (5 bases). The V gene lost 5 bases and the J gene lost 12 bases, with 20 bases spanning the gap. Per the germline V gene, CDR1 is SGHTA and CDR2 is FQGNSA. This CDR3 is built from 14 residues. This chain's CDR3 is CASSPPTLLVRQFF. As DNA, the CDR3 is TGTGCCAGCAGCCCACCGACCCTACTAGTTCGGCAGTTCTTC.

This clonotype was observed many times. V usage is TRBV18 and J usage is TRBJ1-1; TRBD1 is a possible D gene (6 bases). This CDR3 has 14 amino acids. Germline loops: CDR1 KGHSH, CDR2 LQKENI. V lost 2 bases to trimming and J lost 1 base, with 8 bases between them. The CDR3 nucleotides are TGTGCCAGCTCACCAAAGACAGGGAACACTGAAGCTTTCTTT. It codes for CASSPKTGNTEAFF. The full variable domain, with the rest looked up from reference TRBV18 and TRBJ1-1, is NAGVMQNPRHLVRRRGQEARLRCSPMKGHSHVYWYRQLPEEGLKFMVYLQKENIIDESGMPKERFSAEFPKEGPSILRIQQVVRGDSAAYFCASSPKTGNTEAFFGQGTRLTVV.

This clonotype was seen only a few times. The CDR3 DNA reads as TGTGCCAGCAGTTCCCGGCGACAGCACCCCACAGATACGCAGTATTTT. Protein: CASSSRRQHPTDTQYF. The chain links TRBV6-5 to TRBJ2-3; a weak D match, TRBD1 (5 bases). Germline CDR1 is MNHEY and CDR2 is SVGAGI. The CDR3 covers 16 residues. Trimming removed 4 bases from V and 2 bases from J, with 16 bases in between.

This clonotype has just a few counts. The CDR3 bases are TGTGCCAGCAGTTACGGCCTAGCAGCAAGTGCGCTCAATGAGCAGTTCTTC. It translates to CASSYGLAASALNEQFF. The chain carries TRBV6-8 and TRBJ2-1; weak D call: TRBD2 (5 bases). The CDR3 is 17 residues long. The germline CDR1 and CDR2 sequences are MNHGY and SAAAGT. V was trimmed by 2 bases and J by 6 bases, leaving 20 bases between them.

This clonotype was recorded a few times. The rearrangement uses TRBV19 and TRBJ2-1; 12 bases map to TRBD2. Germline CDR1 and CDR2: LNHDA and SQIVND (reference sequence). Unmatched junction bases numbered 5, after V lost 6 bases and J lost 8 bases. The CDR3 is made up of 14 amino acids. The CDR3 sequence is CASSLLAGGYEQFF. The CDR3 DNA is TGTGCCAGTAGCTTACTAGCGGGAGGTTATGAGCAGTTCTTC.

This clonotype was counted at least ten times. The gene calls are TRBV24-1 and TRBJ1-5; a weak D match, TRBD1 (6 bases). The CDR3 runs 20 residues. V lost 3 bases and J 0 bases, leaving 23 bases between the germline ends. Germline V gene lookup returns CDR1 KGHDR and CDR2 SFDVKD. CDR3 protein: CATSDPIPRGGLYSNQPQHF. CDR3 DNA sequence: TGTGCCACCAGTGATCCAATCCCTAGGGGGGGCCTCTATAGCAATCAGCCCCAGCATTTT.